The 23 T cell receptor beta chains listed next were all sequenced from one sample in a study of blood T cell repertoires in COVID-19. The method was immunoSEQ multiplex PCR; TCRdb's version includes in-frame clones alone and lacks a portion of them. The table lists approximately 220,000 clones, approximately 92% of them singletons, with 3.5% in the top ten. Input material: PBMCs or T cells enriched from blood (not recorded which). The receptors were sampled from a woman aged 18-29 years in a cohort exposed to, infected with or recovered from COVID-19 (not recorded which).

The genes are TRBV5-5 and TRBJ1-5, with TRBD1 matching 9 bases. This CDR3 contains 14 residues. Per the germline V gene, CDR1 is SGHKS and CDR2 is YYEKEE (reference sequence). V shed 3 bases and J 7 bases; nucleotides not matched to a gene: 5. The CDR3 is CASSSGTGRQPQHF. CDR3 DNA: TGTGCCAGCAGCTCAGGGACAGGGAGGCAGCCCCAGCATTTT. Full variable domain (rest looked up from reference TRBV5-5 and TRBJ1-5): DAGVTQSPTHLIKTRGQQVTLRCSPISGHKSVSWYQQVLGQGPQFIFQYYEKEERGRGNFPDRFSARQFPNYSSELNVNALLLGDSALYLCASSSGTGRQPQHFGDGTRLSIL.

The chain has TRBV21-1 and TRBJ2-5; the D call in the table, TRBD2, was not verified against the DNA. TRBV21-1 is deemed a pseudogene. The CDR3 spans 17 residues. The CDR3 DNA reads TGTGCCAGCAGCGGGCCGCGGGGGCCGGGGAACCAAGAGACCCAGTACTTC. Translation: CASSGPRGPGNQETQYF.

The J gene is TRBJ2-5, the V gene TRBV7-3; 9 bases are shared with TRBD1. This CDR3 has 13 residues. Trimming at V came to 4 bases and at J to 4 bases, leaving 1 base not matched to a gene. Per germline, CDR1 SGHTA and CDR2 FQGTGA. The CDR3 here is CASSWGQGETQYF. The CDR3 DNA is TGTGCCAGCAGCTGGGGACAGGGAGAGACCCAGTACTTC.

The rearrangement joins TRBV7-2 to TRBJ2-1; D gene ambiguous. Trimming left V 2 bases short and J 7 bases short, with 9 bases between. Per the germline V gene, CDR1 is SGHTA and CDR2 is FQGNSA. The CDR3 has 13 residues. The CDR3 sequence: CASSLIPKNEQFF. CDR3 coding DNA: TGTGCCAGCAGCTTAATTCCCAAAAATGAGCAGTTCTTC.

This rearrangement joins TRBV2 to TRBJ2-4; tentatively, D is TRBD2 (5 bases). Germline-derived CDR1 and CDR2 are SNHLY and FYNNEI. CDR3 size: 17 residues. V lost 7 bases and J 3 bases, leaving 22 bases between the germline ends. The CDR3 region has the DNA TGTGCCAGCAACCCGCGGGCGGGTTTCCCCGTCAAAAACATTCAGTACTTC. Its translation: CASNPRAGFPVKNIQYF.

The chain is built from TRBV5-4 and TRBJ2-2; 9 positions match TRBD1. J was trimmed by 7 bases and V by 5 bases; bases with no gene match: 12. Germline V lookup: CDR1 SGHNT, CDR2 YYREEE (reference sequence). The CDR3 is 16 amino acids. The CDR3 loop is CASRSGTGRIGGELFF. In DNA, the CDR3 is TGTGCCAGCAGATCCGGGACAGGGCGGATTGGCGGGGAGCTGTTTTTT. The variable domain in full, completed from reference TRBV5-4 and TRBJ2-2, reads ETGVTQSPTHLIKTRGQQVTLRCSSQSGHNTVSWYQQALGQGPQFIFQYYREEENGRGNFPPRFSGLQFPNYSSELNVNALELDDSALYLCASRSGTGRIGGELFFGEGSRLTVL.

Only one count was recorded for this clone. This rearrangement joins TRBV5-5 to TRBJ1-6; D is uncertain. The V end lost 0 bases, the J end lost 13 bases, and 17 bases lay between the germline ends. Germline CDR1 is SGHKS and CDR2 is YYEKEE (reference sequence). The CDR3 consists of 15 residues. The CDR3 is CASSLAAGNLGPLHF. The CDR3 bases are TGTGCCAGCAGCTTGGCCGCCGGGAACCTAGGGCCCCTCCACTTT.

Of note for this clone: This same CDR3 is encoded by further DNA sequences in the sample. This chain connects TRBV5-1 to TRBJ1-1, with 7 bases that match TRBD1. Germline trimming cut 4 bases from V and 1 base from J; bases unmatched to any gene: 4. CDR1 and CDR2 from the germline V gene are SGHRS and YFSETQ. The CDR3 sequence is 14 residues long. This CDR3 is CASSLGQQNTEAFF. DNA for the CDR3: TGCGCCAGCAGCCTGGGACAGCAGAACACTGAAGCTTTCTTT.

This chain joins TRBV7-8 and TRBJ1-6; possible D gene TRBD1, 5 bases. CDR1 and CDR2 from the germline V gene are SGHVS and FQNEAQ. With 1 base removed from V and 1 base from J, the gap between germline ends came to 8 bases. CDR3 length equals 16 residues. The CDR3 reads CASSLGGGSYNSPLHF. In nucleotides, the CDR3 is TGTGCCAGCAGCTTAGGGGGGGGGTCCTATAATTCACCCCTCCACTTT.

V is TRBV6-5 and J is TRBJ2-3; unclear D gene. CDR1 is MNHEY, CDR2 SVGAGI, per germline. The V end lost 0 bases, the J end lost 0 bases, and 7 bases lay between the germline ends. This CDR3 has 15 amino acids. CDR3 sequence: CASSYSIASTDTQYF. The CDR3 DNA follows: TGTGCCAGCAGTTACTCTATAGCCAGCACAGATACGCAGTATTTT.

The CDR3 nucleotides read TGTGCCAGCAGCTTGGGACCTAGCGGTTTAGCGACAAATGAGCAGTTCTTC. It codes for CASSLGPSGLATNEQFF. This chain connects TRBV5-6 to TRBJ2-1, with TRBD2 matching over 7 bases. There are 17 residues in the CDR3. Per germline, CDR1 SGHDT and CDR2 YYEEEE. V shed 0 bases and J 7 bases; nucleotides not matched to a gene: 13.

The chain has TRBV7-2 and TRBJ2-7; TRBD2 aligns across 9 bases. CDR1 and CDR2 from the germline V gene are SGHTA and FQGNSA. Losses at the gene ends were 4 bases for V and 9 bases for J; bases not matched to a gene: 4. CDR3 length equals 12 residues. The CDR3 sequence is CASSSLAGVQYF. The CDR3 coding sequence is TGTGCCAGCAGCTCTTTAGCGGGAGTGCAGTACTTC.

The chain combines TRBV11-3 with TRBJ1-2, with a weak D call TRBD1 (6 bases). Trimming removed 3 bases from V and 8 bases from J, with 22 bases in between. CDR3 length: 16 amino acids. Germline V gives CDR1 SGHNT, CDR2 YENEEA. The CDR3 here is CASSFGGGQNAFGYTF. CDR3 bases: TGTGCCAGCAGCTTTGGGGGCGGGCAGAATGCCTTCGGCTACACCTTC.

The V gene is TRBV29-1, the J gene TRBJ2-2; 9 bases agree with TRBD1. V was pared by 7 bases and J by 2 bases, with 5 bases of the junction left unmatched. The CDR3 spans 14 residues. Germline-derived CDR1 and CDR2 are SQVTM and ANQGSEA. The CDR3 sequence is CSAGQGINTGELFF. The CDR3 DNA reads as TGCAGCGCGGGACAGGGTATTAACACCGGGGAGCTGTTTTTT.

The chain is built from TRBV29-1 and TRBJ2-1; the D gene is possibly TRBD2 (5 bases). There are 14 residues in the CDR3. The germline V gene has CDR1 SQVTM and CDR2 ANQGSEA. Trimming stripped 6 bases from V and 0 bases from J, with 12 bases between. This CDR3 reads CSVTDSFSYNEQFF. Written as DNA, the CDR3 is TGCAGCGTGACGGACTCTTTCTCCTACAATGAGCAGTTCTTC.

The J gene is TRBJ1-1, the V gene TRBV23-1, with D uncertain. TRBV23-1 is annotated as an ORF whose role is uncertain. CDR3 length: 12 amino acids. V lost 5 bases, J lost 4 bases, and 8 bases lay in between. Here the CDR3 DNA reads TGCGCCAGCAGTGGAGGATGCACTGAAGCTTTCTTT. Translated, it gives CASSGGCTEAFF.

The gene calls are TRBV2 and TRBJ2-7, with 10 bases fitting TRBD2. The CDR3 extends over 14 amino acids. Germline V CDR1 and CDR2: SNHLY, FYNNEI. V was pared by 6 bases and J by 1 base, with 3 bases of the junction left unmatched. In DNA form, the CDR3 reads TGTGCCAGCAGCGGAGCGGGAGGGTCCTACGAGCAGTACTTC. This gives the protein CASSGAGGSYEQYF.

The J gene is TRBJ1-2, the V gene TRBV9; TRBD1 matches 7 bases. Germline CDR1 is SGDLS and CDR2 is YYNGEE. CDR3 size: 14 residues. V was clipped by 0 bases and J by 3 bases; unmatched bases: 2. The CDR3 DNA reads as TGTGCCAGCAGCGTAGCCGGGACAGACTATGGCTACACCTTC. It specifies CASSVAGTDYGYTF.

This rearrangement joins TRBV28 to TRBJ2-5; D may be TRBD2 (7 bases). V was trimmed by 0 bases and J by 6 bases, leaving 14 bases between them. The CDR3 totals 15 residues. Germline CDR1 is MDHEN and CDR2 is SYDVKM. CDR3 in amino acids: CASSLWRGGRKTQYF. The CDR3 DNA reads TGTGCCAGCAGTTTATGGAGGGGGGGCCGAAAGACCCAGTACTTC.

The J gene is TRBJ2-7, the V gene TRBV28; 7 bases agree with TRBD2. V was clipped by 8 bases and J by 5 bases; unmatched bases: 9. This CDR3 is built from 13 residues. Germline V gene sequence: CDR1 MDHEN, CDR2 SYDVKM. The CDR3 region is CASVRGVTNEQYF. CDR3 DNA sequence: TGTGCCAGCGTACGGGGGGTGACTAACGAGCAGTACTTC.

This rearrangement joins TRBV19 to TRBJ2-3; 7 positions agree with TRBD2. V was clipped by 4 bases and J by 5 bases; unmatched bases: 3. Germline V gene data show CDR1 as LNHDA and CDR2 as SQIVND (reference sequence). The CDR3 totals 13 residues. As DNA, the CDR3 is TGTGCCAGTAGTAGAAGGGAGGGAGATACGCAGTATTTT. Its translation: CASSRREGDTQYF.

The V and J genes are TRBV6-5 and TRBJ1-2; TRBD1 aligns across 12 bases. Germline trimming cut 5 bases from V and 14 bases from J; bases unmatched to any gene: 9. The CDR3 contains 13 residues. Germline V gene sequence: CDR1 MNHEY, CDR2 SVGAGI. The DNA of the CDR3 is TGTGCCAGCAGTCGGGACAGGGGGCTCTTCGGTACCTTC. Protein product: CASSRDRGLFGTF.

This chain connects TRBV5-1 to TRBJ2-1, with TRBD1 matching over 7 bases. This CDR3 comprises 16 residues. J was trimmed by 0 bases and V by 3 bases; bases with no gene match: 6. Germline CDR1 is SGHRS and CDR2 is YFSETQ. This chain's CDR3 is CASSSLGQSSYNEQFF. CDR3 sequence (DNA): TGCGCCAGCAGCTCCCTGGGACAGAGCTCCTACAATGAGCAGTTCTTC.